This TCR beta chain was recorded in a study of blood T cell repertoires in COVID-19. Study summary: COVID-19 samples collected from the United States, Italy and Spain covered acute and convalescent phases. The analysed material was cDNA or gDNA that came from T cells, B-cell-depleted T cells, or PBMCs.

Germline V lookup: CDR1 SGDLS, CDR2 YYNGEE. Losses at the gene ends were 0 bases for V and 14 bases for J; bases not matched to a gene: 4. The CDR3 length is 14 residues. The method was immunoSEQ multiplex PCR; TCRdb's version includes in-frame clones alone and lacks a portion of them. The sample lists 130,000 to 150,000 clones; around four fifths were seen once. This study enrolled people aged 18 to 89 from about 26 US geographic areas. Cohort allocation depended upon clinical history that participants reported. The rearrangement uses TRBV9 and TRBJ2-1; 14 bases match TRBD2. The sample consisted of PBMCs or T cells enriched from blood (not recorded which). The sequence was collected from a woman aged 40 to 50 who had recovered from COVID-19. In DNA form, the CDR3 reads TGTGCCAGCAGCGTAGATTTGACTAGCGGGAGGGAGTTCTTC. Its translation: CASSVDLTSGREFF.